The 13 T cell receptor beta chains given below trace back to one sample, sequenced in a study of radiation and T cells in renal cell carcinoma. This table comes from immunoSEQ multiplex PCR, and its TCRdb copy is limited to in-frame clones, with some not included. The sample lists 130,000 to 150,000 clones; 70% to 90% were seen once. Time point noted: baseline pretreatment blood. Noted treatment: 15 Gy SBRT to primary tumor, nephrectomy 4 weeks later. The sample was blood, taken from a patient whose treatment included radiotherapy and nephrectomy. Receptors originate from a woman in her forties or fifties with renal cell carcinoma.

This chain links TRBV11-2 with TRBJ1-2; D is unclear. Germline V gene data show CDR1 as SGHAT and CDR2 as FQNNGV. V was clipped by 5 bases and J by 8 bases, with 18 bases between them. The CDR3 consists of 14 residues. The CDR3 loop reads CASSPTGRERGYTF. The CDR3 DNA sequence: TGTGCCAGCAGCCCTACTGGGAGGGAACGGGGCTACACCTTC.

The rearrangement uses TRBV14 and TRBJ1-1; D not certain. From germline, CDR1 is SGHDN and CDR2 FVKESK. The germline V and J ends were trimmed by 1 base and 4 bases, with 16 bases remaining between them. The CDR3 extends over 16 amino acids. CDR3 loop: CASSQVSPGPVTEAFF. DNA for the CDR3: TGTGCCAGCAGCCAAGTTTCGCCAGGCCCGGTCACTGAAGCTTTCTTT. Complete variable domain (other parts from reference TRBV14 and TRBJ1-1): EAGVTQFPSHSVIEKGQTVTLRCDPISGHDNLYWYRRVMGKEIKFLLHFVKESKQDESGMPNNRFLAERTGGTYSTLKVQPAELEDSGVYFCASSQVSPGPVTEAFFGQGTRLTVV.

The J gene is TRBJ1-5, the V gene TRBV19, with D possibly matching TRBD1 (6 bases). Trimming removed 3 bases from V and 1 base from J, with 10 bases in between. CDR3 size: 15 residues. CDR1 is LNHDA and CDR2 is SQIVND in the germline V gene (reference sequence). As DNA, the CDR3 is TGTGCCAGTAGTATGAGGCAGGGGAGCAATCAGCCCCAGCATTTT. It specifies CASSMRQGSNQPQHF.

The CDR3 sequence: CASSFSRGRGEQYF. CDR3 nucleotide sequence: TGTGCCAGCAGTTTCAGCCGGGGGCGCGGCGAGCAGTACTTC. The chain is built from TRBV27 and TRBJ2-7; D may match TRBD1 or TRBD2 (6 bases each). The germline gives CDR1 MNHEY, CDR2 SMNVEV (reference sequence). V was cut by 3 bases and J by 6 bases, with 15 bases left in between. The CDR3 covers 14 residues.

The sample holds one count of this clone. CDR3 sequence (DNA): TGTGCCAGCAGTGAACGGCAGGGAGGCGGAAACACCATATATTTT. Residues: CASSERQGGGNTIYF. The gene calls are TRBV2 and TRBJ1-3; possible D gene TRBD1, 5 bases. From germline, CDR1 is SNHLY and CDR2 FYNNEI. V lost 2 bases, J lost 4 bases, and 12 bases lay in between. CDR3 size: 15 residues.

This sequence joins TRBV7-3 and TRBJ1-2; 7 bases are a match to TRBD1. The CDR3 has 14 residues. J was trimmed by 8 bases and V by 0 bases; bases with no gene match: 6. Per germline, CDR1 SGHTA and CDR2 FQGTGA. The CDR3 nucleotides read TGTGCCAGCAGCTTAACAGACAGGGTTATAGGCTACACCTTC. Translating it yields CASSLTDRVIGYTF.

The V and J genes are TRBV7-3 and TRBJ2-1; a possible D gene is TRBD2 (5 bases). Trimming pared 5 bases from V and 8 bases from J, leaving 19 bases between. Looked up from germline, CDR1 is SGHTA and CDR2 is FQGTGA. The CDR3 spans 15 residues. The CDR3 loop reads CASSPETGKKDEQFF. The CDR3 DNA sequence: TGTGCCAGCAGCCCCGAGACGGGAAAAAAGGATGAGCAGTTCTTC.

The rearrangement uses TRBV29-1 and TRBJ2-7; no definite D call. Germline V lookup: CDR1 SQVTM, CDR2 ANQGSEA. There are 12 residues in the CDR3. Trimming pared 0 bases from V and 3 bases from J, leaving 6 bases between. The CDR3 bases are TGCAGCGTTGAAGAGGCCGGCTACGAGCAGTACTTC. Translating gives CSVEEAGYEQYF.

The rearrangement links TRBV2 to TRBJ1-2, with D maybe TRBD1 (5 bases). This CDR3 contains 14 residues. Trimming cost V 0 bases and J 4 bases, with 9 bases left between them. From germline, CDR1 is SNHLY and CDR2 FYNNEI. In nucleotides, the CDR3 is TGTGCCAGCAGTGAAGCCGGGGCAGCCTATGGCTACACCTTC. This codes for CASSEAGAAYGYTF.

This CDR3 is CSGQRDTDTQYF. The CDR3, as DNA: TGCAGCGGGCAGCGGGACACAGATACGCAGTATTTT. The V gene is TRBV29-1, the J gene TRBJ2-3; TRBD2 matches at 7 bases. V gave up 7 bases and J gave up 2 bases; unmatched junction bases: 3. The CDR3 contains 12 residues. In germline, CDR1 is SQVTM, CDR2 ANQGSEA.

The rearrangement uses TRBV7-2 and TRBJ1-5; D is possibly TRBD1 (6 bases). The length of the CDR3 is 14 residues. Germline CDR1 reads SGHTA; CDR2 reads FQGNSA. V lost 7 bases to trimming and J lost 5 bases, with 15 bases between them. CDR3: CASTPQTGDQPQHF. The DNA of the CDR3 is TGTGCCAGCACTCCCCAGACAGGCGATCAGCCCCAGCATTTT. The variable domain in full, completed from reference TRBV7-2 and TRBJ1-5, reads GAGVSQSPSNKVTEKGKDVELRCDPISGHTALYWYRQSLGQGLEFLIYFQGNSAPDKSGLPSDRFSAERTGGSVSTLTIQRTQQEDSAVYLCASTPQTGDQPQHFGDGTRLSIL.

In its sample, this clone was seen a few times. The chain recombines TRBV19 with TRBJ1-1; 7 nucleotides line up with TRBD1. CDR1 LNHDA and CDR2 SQIVND come from the germline V gene (reference sequence). V was pared by 5 bases and J by 7 bases, with 10 bases of the junction left unmatched. The CDR3 length is 14 residues. CDR3 sequence reads: CASSRGDSRHEAFF. Written as DNA, the CDR3 is TGTGCCAGTAGTCGCGGGGACAGCAGGCATGAAGCTTTCTTT. The entire variable domain, with the rest obtained from reference TRBV19 and TRBJ1-1, is as follows: DGGITQSPKYLFRKEGQNVTLSCEQNLNHDAMYWYRQDPGQGLRLIYYSQIVNDFQKGDIAEGYSVSREKKESFPLTVTSAQKNPTAFYLCASSRGDSRHEAFFGQGTRLTVV.

CDR3: CASSVGGYNEKLFF. In DNA, the CDR3 is TGTGCCAGCAGTGTGGGGGGCTATAATGAAAAACTGTTTTTT. The chain links TRBV2 to TRBJ1-4, with D perhaps matching TRBD1 (6 bases). The CDR3 is 14 residues long. V lost 4 bases to trimming and J lost 4 bases, with 10 bases between them. Germline CDR1 and CDR2: SNHLY and FYNNEI.